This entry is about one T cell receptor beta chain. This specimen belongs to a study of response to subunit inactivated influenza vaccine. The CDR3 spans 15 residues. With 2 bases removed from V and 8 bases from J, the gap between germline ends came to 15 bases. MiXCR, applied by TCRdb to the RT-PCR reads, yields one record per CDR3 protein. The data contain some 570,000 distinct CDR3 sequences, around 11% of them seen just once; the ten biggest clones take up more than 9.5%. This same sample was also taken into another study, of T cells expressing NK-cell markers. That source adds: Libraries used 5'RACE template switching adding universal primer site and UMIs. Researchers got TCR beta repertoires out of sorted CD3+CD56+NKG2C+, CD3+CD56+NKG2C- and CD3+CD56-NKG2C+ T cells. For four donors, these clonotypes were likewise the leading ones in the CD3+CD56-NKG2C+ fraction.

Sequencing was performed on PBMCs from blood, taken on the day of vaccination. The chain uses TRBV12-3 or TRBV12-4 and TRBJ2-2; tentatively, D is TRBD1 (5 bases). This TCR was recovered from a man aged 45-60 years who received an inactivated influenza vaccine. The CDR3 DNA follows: TGTGCCAGCAGTTTATCCGTAGGGGTCGTAGGGGAGCTGTTTTTT. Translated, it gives CASSLSVGVVGELFF.